The T cell receptor beta chain under discussion was sequenced for a study of regulatory T cells in long-lasting Graves disease. General study findings and limits: Exclusively peripheral blood, rather than thyroid tissue, was studied.

CDR1 is SNHLY and CDR2 is FYNNEI in the germline V gene. The ends lost 6 bases at V and 4 bases at J; junction bases unmatched: 5. This CDR3 has 14 amino acids. TCR beta libraries were built with iRepertoire HTBI primers and Arm-PCR of CDR3 regions. MiXCR, run by TCRdb on the multiplex PCR reads, gives a single entry per CDR3 protein. The profile shows almost 450,000 distinct CDR3 sequences, around 17% of them singletons. Of note for this clonotype: Antigen: not known.

Time point defined: newly diagnosed GD, antithyroid drugs for less than 3 months. RNA extracted from PBMCs served as the sequencing template. From an endocrinology department in Xi'an, China, came the patients. This sample also belongs to another study, concerning T cells in Graves' hyperthyroidism and ophthalmopathy. That paper notes: In the analysis, a 13 V-J model separated ophthalmopathy from stable hyperthyroidism.

This chain links TRBV2 with TRBJ1-4, with 7 bases lining up with TRBD1. The TCR originated in a woman between 25 and 40 years old with Graves disease. This specimen consisted of peripheral blood mononuclear cells (PBMCs), obtained at new diagnosis, from a patient treated with antithyroid drugs. The CDR3 nucleotides read TGTGCCAGCAGCGTGGACAGGAGTAATGAAAAACTGTTTTTT. Its translation: CASSVDRSNEKLFF.